This T cell receptor beta chain was documented in a study of T cell clonotyping in hematopoietic cell transplantation. With 6 bases removed from V and 1 base from J, the gap between germline ends came to 12 bases. This CDR3 contains 14 residues. Germline CDR1 is MDHEN and CDR2 is SYDVKM. Clones were sequenced by immunoSEQ multiplex PCR, and TCRdb holds only the in-frame ones, with some missing. The table includes about 36,000 clones, 75% to 90% detected once. In the case of this clone: The antigen is unknown.

Study-level points and caveats: After transplant, recipient diversity fell while pathologically expanded clonotypes grew through day 180.

The chain employs TRBV28 and TRBJ1-1; no clear D gene. The receptor was isolated from a woman aged 35 to 49 in good health. Some clones in this sample may be carry-over from other donors' samples. The sequenced material came from peripheral blood mononuclear cells. The CDR3 loop is CASSPSTENTEAFF. Here the CDR3 DNA reads TGTGCCAGCAGCCCTTCGACGGAGAACACTGAAGCTTTCTTT.